The entry that follows covers one TCR beta chain sequence. Germline V CDR1 and CDR2: SGHNT, YYREEE (reference sequence). V was pared by 5 bases and J by 7 bases, with 10 bases between. This CDR3 has 11 amino acids. The table came from immunoSEQ multiplex PCR; TCRdb's copy has only in-frame clones and leaves some out. The table includes approximately 150,000 clones, approximately 88% detected once. The sample is drawn from a study of blood T cell repertoires in COVID-19. The sample taken for sequencing was peripheral blood. The origin of this receptor is a man aged 70-80 years with acute or convalescent COVID-19. The V call is TRBV5-4, the J call TRBJ2-7; D may be TRBD1 (6 bases). CDR3 in amino acids: CASSWGREQYF. CDR3 DNA sequence: TGTGCCAGCAGTTGGGGGCGAGAGCAGTACTTC.